These 2 T cell receptor beta chains were sequenced from one sample in a study of T cells in Graves' hyperthyroidism and ophthalmopathy. The CDR3 regions of TCR beta were amplified from RNA transcripts. HTBI primers drove first-round RT-PCR of the TCR CDR3. TCRdb called the multiplex PCR reads again in MiXCR, with one record for every CDR3 protein. The sample includes about 760,000 distinct CDR3 sequences, about 35% of them seen just once. Sequencing was done on a sample of blood. The receptors were gathered from a woman aged 40 to 50 with Graves' hyperthyroidism.

This clonotype appeared many times. The rearrangement joins TRBV6-6 to TRBJ1-2; D uncertain. The CDR3 length is 11 residues. From germline, CDR1 is MNHNY and CDR2 SVGAGI (reference sequence). Trimming left V 2 bases short and J 8 bases short, with 6 bases between. In DNA, the CDR3 is TGTGCCAGCAGTTACAGGGAGGGCTACACCTTC. This gives the protein CASSYREGYTF.

This chain links TRBV12-3 or TRBV12-4 with TRBJ1-1, with 10 bases aligning to TRBD1. Trimming cost V 8 bases and J 7 bases; bases outside gene matches: 10. CDR3 length equals 14 residues. For the CDR3, the DNA is TGTGCCAGCCTCGGAGGACAGGGGGACCTTGAAGCTTTCTTT. It encodes CASLGGQGDLEAFF.